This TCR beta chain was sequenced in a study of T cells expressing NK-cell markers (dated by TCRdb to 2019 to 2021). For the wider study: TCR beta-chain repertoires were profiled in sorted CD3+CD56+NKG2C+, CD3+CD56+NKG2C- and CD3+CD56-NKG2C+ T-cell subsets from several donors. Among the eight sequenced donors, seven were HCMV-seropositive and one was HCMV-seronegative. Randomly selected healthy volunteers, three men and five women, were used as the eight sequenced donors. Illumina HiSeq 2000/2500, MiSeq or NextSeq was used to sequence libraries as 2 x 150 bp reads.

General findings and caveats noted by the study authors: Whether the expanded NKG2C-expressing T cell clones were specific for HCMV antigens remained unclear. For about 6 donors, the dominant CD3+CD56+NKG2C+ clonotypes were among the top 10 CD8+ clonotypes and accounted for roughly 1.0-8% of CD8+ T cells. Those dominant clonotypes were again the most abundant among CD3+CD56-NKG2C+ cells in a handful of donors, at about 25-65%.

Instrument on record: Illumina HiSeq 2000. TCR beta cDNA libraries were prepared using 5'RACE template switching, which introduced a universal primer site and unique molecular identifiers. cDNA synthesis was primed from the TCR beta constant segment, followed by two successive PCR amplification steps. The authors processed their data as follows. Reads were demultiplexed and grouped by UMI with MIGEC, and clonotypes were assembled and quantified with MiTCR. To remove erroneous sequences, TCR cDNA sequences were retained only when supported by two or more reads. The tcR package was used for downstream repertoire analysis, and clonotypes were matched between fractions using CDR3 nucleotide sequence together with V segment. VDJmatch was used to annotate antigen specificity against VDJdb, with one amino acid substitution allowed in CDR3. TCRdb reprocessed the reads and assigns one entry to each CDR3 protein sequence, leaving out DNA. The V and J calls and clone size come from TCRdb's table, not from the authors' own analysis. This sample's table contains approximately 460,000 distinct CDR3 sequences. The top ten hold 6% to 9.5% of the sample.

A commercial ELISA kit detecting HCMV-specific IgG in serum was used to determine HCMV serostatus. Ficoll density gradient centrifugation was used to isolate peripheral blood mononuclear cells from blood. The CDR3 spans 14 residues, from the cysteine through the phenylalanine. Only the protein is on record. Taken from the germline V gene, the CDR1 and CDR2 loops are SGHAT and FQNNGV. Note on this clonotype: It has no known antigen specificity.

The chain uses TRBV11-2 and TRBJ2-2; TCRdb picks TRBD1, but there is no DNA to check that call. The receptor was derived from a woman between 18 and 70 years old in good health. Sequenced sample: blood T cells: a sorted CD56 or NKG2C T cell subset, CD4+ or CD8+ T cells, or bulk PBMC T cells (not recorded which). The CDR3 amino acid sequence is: CASSRRGPPGELFF.